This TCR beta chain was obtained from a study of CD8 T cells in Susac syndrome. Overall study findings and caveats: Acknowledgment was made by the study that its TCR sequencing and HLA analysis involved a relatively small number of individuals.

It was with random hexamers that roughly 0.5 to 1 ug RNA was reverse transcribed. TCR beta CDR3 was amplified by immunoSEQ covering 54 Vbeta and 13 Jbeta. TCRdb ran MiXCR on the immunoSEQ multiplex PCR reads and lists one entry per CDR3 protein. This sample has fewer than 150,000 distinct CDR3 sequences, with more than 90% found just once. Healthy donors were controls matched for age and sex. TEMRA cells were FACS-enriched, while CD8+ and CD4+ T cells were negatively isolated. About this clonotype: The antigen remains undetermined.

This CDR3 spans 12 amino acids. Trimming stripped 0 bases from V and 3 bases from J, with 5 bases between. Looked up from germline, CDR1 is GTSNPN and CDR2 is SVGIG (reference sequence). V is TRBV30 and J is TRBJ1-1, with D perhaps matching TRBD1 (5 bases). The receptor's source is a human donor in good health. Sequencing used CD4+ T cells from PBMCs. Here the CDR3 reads CAWSVGHTEAFF. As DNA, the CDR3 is TGTGCCTGGAGTGTGGGACACACTGAAGCTTTCTTT.